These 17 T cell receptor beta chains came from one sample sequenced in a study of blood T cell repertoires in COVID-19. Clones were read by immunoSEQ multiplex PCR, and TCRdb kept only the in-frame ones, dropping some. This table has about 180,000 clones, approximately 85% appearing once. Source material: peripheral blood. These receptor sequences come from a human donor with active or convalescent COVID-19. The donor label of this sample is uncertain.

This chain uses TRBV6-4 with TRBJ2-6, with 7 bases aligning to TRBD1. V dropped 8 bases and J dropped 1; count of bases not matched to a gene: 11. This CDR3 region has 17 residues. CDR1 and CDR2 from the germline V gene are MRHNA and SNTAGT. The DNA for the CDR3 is TGTGCCAGCCTGGACAGGTTTCACACGTCTGGGGCCAACGTCCTGACTTTC. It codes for CASLDRFHTSGANVLTF.

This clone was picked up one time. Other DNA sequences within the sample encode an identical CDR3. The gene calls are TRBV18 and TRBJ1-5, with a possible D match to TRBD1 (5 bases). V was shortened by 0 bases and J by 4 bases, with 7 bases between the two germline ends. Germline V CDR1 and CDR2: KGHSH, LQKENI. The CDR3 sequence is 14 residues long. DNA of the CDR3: TGTGCCAGCTCACCACCGGGGGGGAATCAGCCCCAGCATTTT. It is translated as CASSPPGGNQPQHF.

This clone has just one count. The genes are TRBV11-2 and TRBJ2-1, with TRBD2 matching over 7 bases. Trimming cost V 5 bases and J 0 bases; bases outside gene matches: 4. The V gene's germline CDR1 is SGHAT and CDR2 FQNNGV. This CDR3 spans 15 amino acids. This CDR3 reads CASSPGTNSYNEQFF. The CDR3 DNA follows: TGTGCCAGCAGCCCCGGGACTAACTCCTACAATGAGCAGTTCTTC.

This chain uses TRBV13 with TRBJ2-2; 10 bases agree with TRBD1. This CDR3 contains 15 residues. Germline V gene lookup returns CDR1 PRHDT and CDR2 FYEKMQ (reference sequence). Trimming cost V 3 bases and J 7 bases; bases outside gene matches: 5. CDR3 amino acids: CASSLGQGRGGELFF. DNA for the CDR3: TGTGCCAGCAGCTTGGGACAGGGGAGAGGCGGGGAGCTGTTTTTT.

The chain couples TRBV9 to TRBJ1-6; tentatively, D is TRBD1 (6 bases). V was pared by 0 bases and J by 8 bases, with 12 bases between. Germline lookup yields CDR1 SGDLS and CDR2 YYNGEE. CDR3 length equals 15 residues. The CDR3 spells CASSVEWTVDSPLHF. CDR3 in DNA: TGTGCCAGCAGCGTAGAATGGACAGTGGATTCACCCCTCCACTTT.

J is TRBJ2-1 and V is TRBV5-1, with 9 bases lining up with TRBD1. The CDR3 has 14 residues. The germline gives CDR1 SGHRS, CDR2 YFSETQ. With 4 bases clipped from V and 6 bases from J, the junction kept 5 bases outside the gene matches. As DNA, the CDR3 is TGCGCCAGCAGCCGGGACAGGGCGGGCAATGAGCAGTTCTTC. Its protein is CASSRDRAGNEQFF.

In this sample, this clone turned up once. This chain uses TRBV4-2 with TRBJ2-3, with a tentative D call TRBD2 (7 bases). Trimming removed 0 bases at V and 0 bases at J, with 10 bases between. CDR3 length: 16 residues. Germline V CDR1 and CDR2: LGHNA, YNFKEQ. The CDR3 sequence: CASSQDRGASTDTQYF. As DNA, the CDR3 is TGTGCCAGCAGCCAAGATCGGGGGGCCAGCACAGATACGCAGTATTTT.

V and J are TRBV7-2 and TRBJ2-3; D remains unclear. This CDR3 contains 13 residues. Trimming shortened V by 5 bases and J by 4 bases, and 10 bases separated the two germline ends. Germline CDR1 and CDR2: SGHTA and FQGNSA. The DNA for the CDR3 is TGTGCCAGCAGCCTAGGCGGATCAGATACGCAGTATTTT. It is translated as CASSLGGSDTQYF. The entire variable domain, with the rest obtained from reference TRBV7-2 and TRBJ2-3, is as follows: GAGVSQSPSNKVTEKGKDVELRCDPISGHTALYWYRQSLGQGLEFLIYFQGNSAPDKSGLPSDRFSAERTGGSVSTLTIQRTQQEDSAVYLCASSLGGSDTQYFGPGTRLTVL.

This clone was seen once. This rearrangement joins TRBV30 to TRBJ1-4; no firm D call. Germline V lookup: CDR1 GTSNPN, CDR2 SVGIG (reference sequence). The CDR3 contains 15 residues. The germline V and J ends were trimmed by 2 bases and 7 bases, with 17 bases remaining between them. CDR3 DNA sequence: TGTGCCTGGAGTCCCCCTCAGAGGTTCCGTGAAAAACTGTTTTTT. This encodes CAWSPPQRFREKLFF.

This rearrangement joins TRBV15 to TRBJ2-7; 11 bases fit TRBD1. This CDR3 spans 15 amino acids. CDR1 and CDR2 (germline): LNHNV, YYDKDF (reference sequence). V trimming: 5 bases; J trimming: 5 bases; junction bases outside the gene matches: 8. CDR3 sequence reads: CATSSPGQGVNEQYF. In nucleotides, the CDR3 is TGTGCCACCAGCTCACCGGGACAGGGGGTCAACGAGCAGTACTTC. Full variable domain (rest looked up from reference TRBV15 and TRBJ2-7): DAMVIQNPRYQVTQFGKPVTLSCSQTLNHNVMYWYQQKSSQAPKLLFHYYDKDFNNEADTPDNFQSRRPNTSFCFLDIRSPGLGDTAMYLCATSSPGQGVNEQYFGPGTRLTVT.

The CDR3 protein is CASSPGSGAYNEQFF. Here the CDR3 DNA reads TGTGCCAGCAGCCCAGGTAGCGGGGCCTACAATGAGCAGTTCTTC. V is TRBV5-4 and J is TRBJ2-1, with 8 bases lining up with TRBD2. There are 15 residues in the CDR3. From germline, CDR1 is SGHNT and CDR2 YYREEE (reference sequence). Trimming took 4 bases from V and 2 from J; bases not matched to a gene: 5. Supplemented by reference TRBV5-4 and TRBJ2-1, the full variable domain reads ETGVTQSPTHLIKTRGQQVTLRCSSQSGHNTVSWYQQALGQGPQFIFQYYREEENGRGNFPPRFSGLQFPNYSSELNVNALELDDSALYLCASSPGSGAYNEQFFGPGTRLTVL.

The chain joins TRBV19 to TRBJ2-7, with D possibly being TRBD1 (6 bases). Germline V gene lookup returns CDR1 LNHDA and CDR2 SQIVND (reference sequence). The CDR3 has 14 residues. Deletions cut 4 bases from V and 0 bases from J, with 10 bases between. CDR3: CASSTGQSSYEQYF. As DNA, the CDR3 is TGTGCCAGTAGTACTGGACAGAGCTCCTACGAGCAGTACTTC.

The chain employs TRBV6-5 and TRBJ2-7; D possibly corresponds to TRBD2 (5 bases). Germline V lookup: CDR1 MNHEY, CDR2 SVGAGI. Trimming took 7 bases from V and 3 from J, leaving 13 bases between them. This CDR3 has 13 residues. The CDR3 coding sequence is TGTGCCAGCAAGCTTGATGCGGGCTACGAGCAGTACTTC. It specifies CASKLDAGYEQYF.

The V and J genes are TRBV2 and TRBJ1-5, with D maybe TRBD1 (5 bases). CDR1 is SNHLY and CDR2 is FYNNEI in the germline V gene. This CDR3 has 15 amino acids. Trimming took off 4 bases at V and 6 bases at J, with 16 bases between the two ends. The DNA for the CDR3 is TGTGCCAGCAGTGCTTTCAGGGAAAAGTTTCAGCCCCAGCATTTT. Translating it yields CASSAFREKFQPQHF.

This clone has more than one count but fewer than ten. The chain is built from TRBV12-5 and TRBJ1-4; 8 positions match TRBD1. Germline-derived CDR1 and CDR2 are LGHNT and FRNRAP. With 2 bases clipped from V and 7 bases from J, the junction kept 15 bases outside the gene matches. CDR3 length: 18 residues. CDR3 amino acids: CASGLYSFRTGTSEKLFF. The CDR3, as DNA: TGTGCTAGTGGTTTGTACTCATTTCGGACAGGGACGAGTGAAAAACTGTTTTTT.

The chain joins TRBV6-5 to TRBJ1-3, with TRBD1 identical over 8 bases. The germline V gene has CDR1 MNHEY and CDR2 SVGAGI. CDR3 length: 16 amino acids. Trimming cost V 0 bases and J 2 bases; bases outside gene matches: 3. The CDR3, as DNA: TGTGCCAGCAGTTACTCGCAGGGGGCAACTGGAAACACCATATATTTT. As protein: CASSYSQGATGNTIYF.

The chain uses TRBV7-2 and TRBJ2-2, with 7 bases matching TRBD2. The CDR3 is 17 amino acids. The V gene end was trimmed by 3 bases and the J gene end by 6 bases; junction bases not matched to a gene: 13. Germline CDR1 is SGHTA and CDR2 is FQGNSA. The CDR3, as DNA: TGTGCCAGCAGCTTGGGATCGGGACTACTACAGGCCGGGGAGCTGTTTTTT. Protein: CASSLGSGLLQAGELFF.